This T cell receptor beta chain was documented in a study of cytomegalovirus exposure and HLA in healthy donors. Study-level background: Within the Caucasian-associated ancestry cluster were around four fifths of the roughly 360 genotyped donors.

This CDR3 is 13 amino acids long. The germline gives CDR1 MNHNS, CDR2 SASEGT. Trimming at V came to 6 bases and at J to 5 bases, leaving 6 bases not matched to a gene. Study conclusions and caveats: Certain sequence variants were highly shared and formed a cluster, and this cluster was likely a sequencing artifact. A few of the chains that were CMV-associated were confirmed in vitro to be specific for CMV antigens.

Details on this clone: The antigen remains undetermined.

Primers for the PCR totalled 60 Vbeta and 13 Jbeta. The data were produced by immunoSEQ multiplex PCR, yet TCRdb's version contains in-frame clones alone and is incomplete. The sample contains 150,000 to 160,000 clones, roughly 82% of which appear only once. This receptor was taken from a woman aged 45-65 years in good health and CMV-seropositive. Specimen: PBMCs. This sequence joins TRBV6-1 and TRBJ2-5; 7 nucleotides match TRBD2. CDR3 loop: CASRRGGLETQYF. The DNA of the CDR3 is TGTGCCAGCAGGAGGGGAGGGCTGGAGACCCAGTACTTC.